This T cell receptor beta chain was identified during a study of tissue T cells after allogeneic stem cell transplantation. Whole-study results and caveats: In patients and mice, blood and spleen missed much of tissue repertoire. Motif-based clustering found tissue-specific repertoire signatures shared across patients, though few clones were shared. The study did not identify alloreactive or antigen-specific tissue TCRs, and some clones might be persisting host cells. Anatomically similar tissues had similar TCR repertoires within each patient.

Turning to this clone: Antigen: not known.

Sequenced by immunoSEQ multiplex PCR; TCRdb stores in-frame clones only, minus some. The top ten hold roughly a tenth of the sample, which has just over 9,500 clones, approximately 59% seen once. CDR1 is LGHDT and CDR2 is YNNKEL in the germline V gene (reference sequence). V was trimmed by 6 bases and J by 10 bases, leaving 10 bases between them. This CDR3 is built from 11 residues. The specimen was tissue from the ileum, collected at autopsy. The TCR was taken from a woman aged 18-49 years with breast cancer. The chain links TRBV3-1 (or the pseudogene TRBV3-2) to TRBJ2-1; D perhaps matches TRBD1 (5 bases). The CDR3 reads CASSSPGEQFF. CDR3 nucleotides: TGTGCCAGCAGTTCCCCAGGGGAGCAGTTCTTC.